The clone carrying this T cell receptor (beta chain) came up many times. This record comes from a study of neurological immune-mediated disorders. The CDR3 is made up of 14 amino acids. CDR1 and CDR2 from the germline V gene are MNHNY and SVGAGI (reference sequence). Deletions cut 5 bases from V and 1 base from J, with 12 bases between. The cDNA was generated by 5'RACE with 10-nucleotide random UMIs. Every sequencing run gave over 200 million TCR-beta sequences, taken from 15-18 subjects. TCRdb fed the 5' RACE reads into MiXCR, producing one record per CDR3 protein. The sample lists approximately 68,000 distinct CDR3 sequences, approximately 4.6% occurring once. The unsorted libraries were generated from a total of 2 million PBMCs, which had been stored in RNAlater at -80 C.

Source material: PBMCs. The receptor's source is a woman in her 70s with multiple sclerosis. The genes are TRBV6-6 and TRBJ2-7; D may be TRBD1 (5 bases). The CDR3 DNA follows: TGTGCCAGCAGTGCCAGGGAACAGTCCTACGAGCAGTACTTC. It translates to CASSAREQSYEQYF.